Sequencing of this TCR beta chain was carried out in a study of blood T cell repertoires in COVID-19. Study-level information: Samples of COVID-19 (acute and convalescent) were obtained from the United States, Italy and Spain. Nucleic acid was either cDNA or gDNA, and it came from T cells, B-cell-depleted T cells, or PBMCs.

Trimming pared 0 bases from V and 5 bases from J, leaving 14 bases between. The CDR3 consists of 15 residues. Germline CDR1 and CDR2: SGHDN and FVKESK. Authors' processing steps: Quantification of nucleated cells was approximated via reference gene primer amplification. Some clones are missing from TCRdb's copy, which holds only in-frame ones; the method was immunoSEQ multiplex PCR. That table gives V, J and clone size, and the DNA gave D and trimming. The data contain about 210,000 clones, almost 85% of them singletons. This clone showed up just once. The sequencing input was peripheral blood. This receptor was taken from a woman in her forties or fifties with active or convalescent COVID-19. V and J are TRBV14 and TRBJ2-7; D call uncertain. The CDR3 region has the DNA TGTGCCAGCAGCCAAGAGCCCGTAAGTCGAGACGAGCAGTACTTC. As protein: CASSQEPVSRDEQYF.